Listed here are 21 T cell receptor beta chains from one sample, sequenced in a study of blood T cell repertoires in COVID-19. Measured with immunoSEQ multiplex PCR; TCRdb has only the in-frame clones, and not every one. Among hundreds of thousands of clones listed, 85% were seen once. Material for sequencing was PBMCs or T cells enriched from blood (not recorded which). These receptors were taken from a woman aged 25 to 45 who had been exposed to COVID-19.

V gene TRBV28 combines with J gene TRBJ1-1; D is unresolved. The germline gives CDR1 MDHEN, CDR2 SYDVKM. The CDR3 length is 14 residues. V was pared by 8 bases and J by 2 bases, with 15 bases between. CDR3 sequence (DNA): TGTGCCAGCGCGGCAGCGGATTTAAACACTGAAGCTTTCTTT. Amino acids: CASAAADLNTEAFF.

The CDR3 sequence: CASSPMGPTNTGELFF. The CDR3 DNA reads TGCGCCAGCAGCCCCATGGGGCCAACGAACACCGGGGAGCTGTTTTTT. V is TRBV5-1 and J is TRBJ2-2; possibly TRBD1 for D (5 bases). V was pared by 4 bases and J by 0 bases, with 13 bases between. CDR1 and CDR2 (germline): SGHRS, YFSETQ. The CDR3 extends over 16 amino acids.

The chain joins TRBV23-1 to TRBJ1-1; D is unclear. TRBV23-1 is filed as an ORF, its function uncertain. The CDR3 has 8 residues. V lost 6 bases, J lost 14 bases, and 7 bases lay in between. The CDR3 coding sequence is TGCGCCAGCAGCCAACGGTTCTTT. Encoded protein: CASSQRFF.

J is TRBJ2-7 and V is TRBV14; D not resolved. CDR3 length: 15 amino acids. V lost 4 bases, J lost 2 bases, and 15 bases lay in between. CDR1 and CDR2 from the germline V gene are SGHDN and FVKESK. The CDR3: CASSRARLLTYEQYF. The CDR3 DNA reads TGTGCCAGCAGCCGGGCCAGGCTACTTACCTACGAGCAGTACTTC.

The chain employs TRBV19 and TRBJ2-7; 7 bases line up with TRBD1. Per germline, CDR1 LNHDA and CDR2 SQIVND (reference sequence). V was clipped by 6 bases and J by 0 bases; unmatched bases: 8. This CDR3 region has 15 residues. CDR3 loop: CASSPGQASSYEQYF. The CDR3 DNA reads TGTGCCAGTAGCCCAGGACAGGCAAGCTCCTACGAGCAGTACTTC.

The V and J genes are TRBV7-3 and TRBJ2-3, with TRBD2 matching 11 bases. The CDR3 extends over 17 amino acids. V lost 5 bases to trimming and J lost 3 bases; unmatched junction nucleotides: 10. Germline CDR1 is SGHTA and CDR2 is FQGTGA. The CDR3, as DNA: TGTGCCAGCAGCCCACCCCCGACTAGCGGGGTAACAGATACGCAGTATTTT. Translating gives CASSPPPTSGVTDTQYF.

The V gene is TRBV6-1, the J gene TRBJ2-2; 9 nucleotides line up with TRBD2. The CDR3 spans 17 residues. The J segment lost 8 bases and the V segment lost 2 bases, leaving 12 bases of the junction unmatched. Germline assignment: CDR1 MNHNS and CDR2 SASEGT. The CDR3 is CASSESPGGGDKGELFF. CDR3 nucleotide sequence: TGTGCCAGCAGTGAATCACCTGGCGGGGGGGATAAAGGGGAGCTGTTTTTT.

The rearrangement uses TRBV30 and TRBJ2-7; 8 bases align to TRBD1. J lost 5 bases, V lost 1 base, and 7 bases had no gene match. The V gene's germline CDR1 is GTSNPN and CDR2 SVGIG (reference sequence). The CDR3 runs to 14 residues. The CDR3 loop is CAWSGQGHINEQYF. The DNA for the CDR3 is TGTGCCTGGAGTGGACAGGGGCATATCAACGAGCAGTACTTC.

The V gene is TRBV19, the J gene TRBJ1-5; 10 positions match TRBD1. The germline gives CDR1 LNHDA, CDR2 SQIVND (reference sequence). V lost 7 bases to trimming and J lost 5 bases; unmatched junction nucleotides: 5. The CDR3 extends over 14 amino acids. DNA of the CDR3: TGTGCCAGTACATCCGGGACAGGGGATCAGCCCCAGCATTTT. Encoded protein: CASTSGTGDQPQHF. The variable domain in full, completed from reference TRBV19 and TRBJ1-5, reads DGGITQSPKYLFRKEGQNVTLSCEQNLNHDAMYWYRQDPGQGLRLIYYSQIVNDFQKGDIAEGYSVSREKKESFPLTVTSAQKNPTAFYLCASTSGTGDQPQHFGDGTRLSIL.

This clone showed up just a few times. The rearrangement joins TRBV6-2 or TRBV6-3 to TRBJ2-3, with TRBD2 identical over 8 bases. With V trimmed by 2 bases and J by 2 bases, 12 bases remained unmatched. The CDR3 is made up of 18 amino acids. Germline lookup yields CDR1 MNHEY and CDR2 SVGEGT. The CDR3 coding sequence is TGTGCCAGCAGTTACCCGACCGAGGGACTAGGCTTCACAGATACGCAGTATTTT. Residues: CASSYPTEGLGFTDTQYF.

V gene TRBV10-3 combines with J gene TRBJ1-1, with D uncertain. V lost 8 bases, J lost 1 base, and 8 bases lay in between. Per germline, CDR1 ENHRY and CDR2 SYGVKD. The CDR3 loop spans 12 amino acids. The CDR3 here is CAISRGNTEAFF. The CDR3 DNA follows: TGTGCCATCTCCCGGGGGAACACTGAAGCTTTCTTT.

CDR3 bases: TGTGCCAGCAGTACCCGATGGCAGGGCCTAGATACGCAGTATTTT. Translating gives CASSTRWQGLDTQYF. The genes are TRBV28 and TRBJ2-3; D may be TRBD1 (5 bases). CDR3 length: 15 amino acids. Germline CDR1 reads MDHEN; CDR2 reads SYDVKM. V lost 5 bases to trimming and J lost 5 bases, with 17 bases between them.

This clone appeared once. The chain links TRBV18 to TRBJ1-2; D is uncertain. V lost 6 bases and J lost 4, with 15 bases in between. The CDR3 runs to 14 residues. Germline V CDR1 and CDR2: KGHSH, LQKENI. The CDR3 coding sequence is TGTGCCAGCTCCTTACCAACAGAAACCTATGGCTACACCTTC. Its translation: CASSLPTETYGYTF.

The chain recombines TRBV5-1 with TRBJ1-2; TRBD1 matches 9 bases. Trimming at V came to 4 bases and at J to 7 bases, leaving 5 bases not matched to a gene. Germline CDR1 and CDR2: SGHRS and YFSETQ. This CDR3 spans 13 amino acids. The CDR3 spells CASSPEGQGGYTF. CDR3 bases: TGCGCCAGCAGCCCCGAGGGACAGGGTGGCTACACCTTC.

This sequence joins TRBV28 and TRBJ1-5; D gene uncertain. CDR3 size: 14 residues. Deletions cut 6 bases from V and 3 bases from J, with 12 bases between. The germline CDR1 and CDR2 sequences are MDHEN and SYDVKM. The CDR3 spells CASRLEGNNQPQHF. DNA for the CDR3: TGTGCCAGCAGGCTTGAGGGTAACAATCAGCCCCAGCATTTT.

The chain is built from TRBV9 and TRBJ1-3; D not resolved. Germline CDR1 is SGDLS and CDR2 is YYNGEE. Trimming took off 0 bases at V and 0 bases at J, with 10 bases between the two ends. The CDR3 contains 16 residues. CDR3 sequence: CASSVGLSSSGNTIYF. CDR3 nucleotides: TGTGCCAGCAGCGTAGGGTTATCCAGCTCTGGAAACACCATATATTTT.

The V and J genes are TRBV9 and TRBJ2-1, with TRBD2 matching 14 bases. The junction had 5 bases not matched to a gene; V was cut back by 4 bases and J by 8 bases. Per the germline V gene, CDR1 is SGDLS and CDR2 is YYNGEE. CDR3 length: 15 amino acids. The CDR3 DNA follows: TGTGCCAGCAGCAGACTAGCGGGAGGGCCCCATGAGCAGTTCTTC. It is translated as CASSRLAGGPHEQFF.

The chain links TRBV28 to TRBJ2-2; no firm D call. V was shortened by 4 bases and J by 3 bases, with 9 bases between the two germline ends. Per germline, CDR1 MDHEN and CDR2 SYDVKM. The CDR3 length is 14 residues. This CDR3 reads CASSSRGYTGELFF. As DNA, the CDR3 is TGTGCCAGCAGTTCCCGCGGATACACCGGGGAGCTGTTTTTT. Filled out from reference TRBV28 and TRBJ2-2, the complete variable domain reads DVKVTQSSRYLVKRTGEKVFLECVQDMDHENMFWYRQDPGLGLRLIYFSYDVKMKEKGDIPEGYSVSREKKERFSLILESASTNQTSMYLCASSSRGYTGELFFGEGSRLTVL.

This sequence joins TRBV28 and TRBJ2-7; D gene unclear. CDR3 size: 15 residues. Germline values: CDR1 MDHEN, CDR2 SYDVKM. Trimming took 3 bases from V and 2 from J, leaving 14 bases between them. The chain's CDR3 is CASSFRSQVTYEQYF. In nucleotides, the CDR3 is TGTGCCAGCAGTTTCAGATCCCAGGTAACCTACGAGCAGTACTTC.

The chain links TRBV14 to TRBJ2-3; 8 positions match TRBD2. The junction had 9 bases not matched to a gene; V was cut back by 4 bases and J by 6 bases. Germline CDR1 reads SGHDN; CDR2 reads FVKESK. The CDR3 loop spans 15 amino acids. CDR3 nucleotides: TGTGCCAGCAGCCCCTGGGGCAAGCGGGGGGATACGCAGTATTTT. Protein: CASSPWGKRGDTQYF.

V and J are TRBV28 and TRBJ1-6; 7 nucleotides agree with TRBD1. V lost 1 base to trimming and J lost 6 bases; unmatched junction nucleotides: 3. CDR3 length: 15 amino acids. Germline lookup yields CDR1 MDHEN and CDR2 SYDVKM. The CDR3 loop reads CASSLSGQLNSPLHF. CDR3 DNA: TGTGCCAGCAGTTTATCGGGACAGCTTAATTCACCCCTCCACTTT. Full variable domain (remainder filled in from reference TRBV28 and TRBJ1-6): DVKVTQSSRYLVKRTGEKVFLECVQDMDHENMFWYRQDPGLGLRLIYFSYDVKMKEKGDIPEGYSVSREKKERFSLILESASTNQTSMYLCASSLSGQLNSPLHFGNGTRLTVT.